The 10 T cell receptor beta chains presented below share a single source sample, sequenced in a study of blood T cells in healthy people across ages. A second about 7 to 12 cycle PCR used barcoded and J-beta primers. TCRdb passed the 5' RACE reads through MiXCR, listing each CDR3 protein once. The sample lists approximately 800,000 distinct CDR3 sequences; about 42% were seen once. The sample consisted of blood. Receptors originate from a man older than 75 in good health.

V and J are TRBV6-5 and TRBJ2-5, with 7 bases that match TRBD1. CDR3 length: 15 amino acids. Germline trimming cut 6 bases from V and 2 bases from J; bases unmatched to any gene: 9. Germline CDR1 and CDR2: MNHEY and SVGAGI. CDR3 DNA: TGTGCCAGCAGCCTCACTCCGGGACAGCAAGAGACCCAGTACTTC. It is translated as CASSLTPGQQETQYF.

The chain links TRBV7-2 to TRBJ2-1; D not resolved. CDR1 SGHTA and CDR2 FQGNSA come from the germline V gene. Trimming stripped 10 bases from V and 8 bases from J, with 18 bases between. CDR3 length equals 13 residues. DNA of the CDR3: TGTGCCACGAGCGCGCGCGGCGGCGATGAGCAGTTCTTC. Its translation: CATSARGGDEQFF.

This clonotype was seen more than once but under ten times. This chain uses TRBV15 with TRBJ2-5; a weak D match, TRBD1 (6 bases). The germline V and J ends were trimmed by 4 bases and 4 bases, with 13 bases remaining between them. This CDR3 comprises 14 residues. Germline V gives CDR1 LNHNV, CDR2 YYDKDF (reference sequence). CDR3 residues: CATSKGDKRETQYF. In DNA, the CDR3 is TGTGCCACCAGCAAAGGGGACAAACGAGAGACCCAGTACTTC.

Only a few counts were recorded for this clonotype. The J gene is TRBJ2-7, the V gene TRBV20-1; TRBD2 matches 14 bases. After removal of 3 bases from V and 6 bases from J, the junction contained 4 bases not matched to a gene. The V gene's germline CDR1 is DFQATT and CDR2 SNEGSKA (reference sequence). The CDR3 runs 14 residues. CDR3 amino acids: CSARGTSGSGEQYF. Written as DNA, the CDR3 is TGCAGTGCTAGGGGGACTAGCGGGAGCGGCGAGCAGTACTTC.

This clonotype was seen once. The chain joins TRBV20-1 to TRBJ2-3; 7 bases match TRBD2. V shed 6 bases, J shed 4 bases, and the junction held 10 bases outside the gene matches. The germline V gene encodes CDR1 DFQATT and CDR2 SNEGSKA (reference sequence). This CDR3 is 14 amino acids long. The CDR3 DNA reads TGCAGTGCACCAGCCGGGAGGCCCCCAGATACGCAGTATTTT. It translates to CSAPAGRPPDTQYF.

The chain uses TRBV7-8 and TRBJ2-5, with 12 bases identical to TRBD2. V dropped 5 bases and J dropped 1; count of bases not matched to a gene: 5. Germline loops: CDR1 SGHVS, CDR2 FQNEAQ. The CDR3 consists of 16 residues. The CDR3 sequence: CASSGGTSGFQETQYF. CDR3 in DNA: TGTGCCAGCAGCGGGGGGACTAGCGGGTTCCAAGAGACCCAGTACTTC.

The chain employs TRBV10-3 and TRBJ2-3; 9 positions match TRBD2. CDR3 length equals 16 residues. J was trimmed by 3 bases and V by 0 bases; bases with no gene match: 4. CDR1 is ENHRY and CDR2 is SYGVKD in the germline V gene. The CDR3 DNA is TGTGCCATCAGTGAGTCTAGCGGGAGAGAGACAGATACGCAGTATTTT. Translating it yields CAISESSGRETDTQYF.

The CDR3 nucleotides read TGTGCCAGCAATCGTTTCCGAAACACTGAAGCTTTCTTT. Encoded protein: CASNRFRNTEAFF. V and J are TRBV7-2 and TRBJ1-1; the D is unclear. Germline V CDR1 and CDR2: SGHTA, FQGNSA. The CDR3 loop spans 13 amino acids. Between the trimmed V and J ends, which lost 7 bases and 2 bases, there was a span of 11 bases.

This clonotype has just a few counts. This chain joins TRBV2 and TRBJ2-3; D is unresolved. The germline V gene has CDR1 SNHLY and CDR2 FYNNEI. Trimming left V 9 bases short and J 5 bases short, with 9 bases between. The CDR3 is 11 amino acids. The CDR3 region has the DNA TGTGCCAGTGAATTTGGAGATACGCAGTATTTT. It encodes CASEFGDTQYF. Looking up the rest from reference TRBV2 and TRBJ2-3 gives the full variable domain: EPEVTQTPSHQVTQMGQEVILRCVPISNHLYFYWYRQILGQKVEFLVSFYNNEISEKSEIFDDQFSVERPDGSNFTLKIRSTKLEDSAMYFCASEFGDTQYFGPGTRLTVL.

Many counts were recorded for this clonotype. The J gene is TRBJ2-1, the V gene TRBV5-1; no firm D call. The CDR3 length is 12 residues. V shed 0 bases and J shed 9 bases, with 7 bases lying between them. Looked up from germline, CDR1 is SGHRS and CDR2 is YFSETQ. The CDR3 spells CASSLGGAEQFF. The CDR3 DNA reads TGCGCCAGCAGCTTGGGAGGAGCTGAGCAGTTCTTC.